This passage covers 10 T cell receptor beta chains from one sample sequenced in a study of blood T cell repertoires in COVID-19. Clones were sequenced by immunoSEQ multiplex PCR, and TCRdb holds only the in-frame ones, with some missing. The data hold roughly 200,000 clones, with roughly nine tenths observed a single time. Sequencing used PBMCs or T cells enriched from blood (not recorded which). These receptors were collected from a woman in her 40s with acute COVID-19.

V gene TRBV30 combines with J gene TRBJ1-2; tentative D call: TRBD1 (5 bases). This CDR3 contains 13 residues. Trimming left V 0 bases short and J 5 bases short, with 10 bases between. The germline gives CDR1 GTSNPN, CDR2 SVGIG (reference sequence). In DNA, the CDR3 is TGTGCCTGGAGTGTGGGAAGGGGTTATGGCTACACCTTC. Its translation: CAWSVGRGYGYTF.

In this sample, this clone turned up once. The chain joins TRBV6-7 to TRBJ2-7; D is possibly TRBD2 (5 bases). TRBV6-7 has ORF status, its function being uncertain. The CDR3 spans 15 residues. The germline V and J ends were trimmed by 6 bases and 7 bases, with 22 bases remaining between them. CDR3 protein: CASRARLGLSTEQYF. The CDR3, as DNA: TGTGCCAGCAGGGCCCGGCTCGGACTCTCTACGGAGCAGTACTTC.

A single count supports this clone. The CDR3 region is CASSALGGRETQYF. The DNA for the CDR3 is TGTGCCAGCAGCGCCCTGGGGGGGCGAGAGACCCAGTACTTC. This chain joins TRBV7-3 and TRBJ2-5; D perhaps matches TRBD2 (7 bases). The CDR3 is 14 residues long. CDR1 is SGHTA, CDR2 FQGTGA, per germline. The V end was cut by 5 bases, the J end by 4 bases, with 14 bases between.

About this clone itself: This sample includes further DNA sequences coding for the same CDR3. The V call is TRBV18, the J call TRBJ1-5, with TRBD1 matching 10 bases. Germline V gene lookup returns CDR1 KGHSH and CDR2 LQKENI. Unmatched junction bases numbered 1, after V lost 3 bases and J lost 2 bases. CDR3 length equals 15 residues. As DNA, the CDR3 is TGTGCCAGCTCACCCGGGACAGGGGGCAATCAGCCCCAGCATTTT. It yields the protein CASSPGTGGNQPQHF.

The rearrangement joins TRBV5-1 to TRBJ2-7, with TRBD2 matching over 13 bases. The CDR3 covers 16 residues. Germline CDR1 SGHRS, CDR2 YFSETQ. With 2 bases clipped from V and 4 bases from J, the junction kept 6 bases outside the gene matches. CDR3 region: CASSFFGGLAGYEQYF. The CDR3 DNA reads as TGCGCCAGCAGCTTCTTTGGGGGACTAGCGGGGTACGAGCAGTACTTC.

This clone was counted only a few times. The V gene is TRBV30, the J gene TRBJ2-5, with D perhaps matching TRBD2 (5 bases). The V end was cut by 0 bases, the J end by 1 base, with 12 bases between. Germline V gene lookup returns CDR1 GTSNPN and CDR2 SVGIG (reference sequence). The length of the CDR3 is 15 residues. CDR3 protein: CAWSVLGGSQETQYF. CDR3 sequence (DNA): TGTGCCTGGAGTGTACTGGGCGGGTCCCAAGAGACCCAGTACTTC.

This clone was observed a few times. At the DNA level, this CDR3 is encoded by other sequences in the same sample as well. CDR3 region: CASSLGLAGGREQFF. The CDR3 DNA reads TGTGCCAGCAGCCTGGGACTAGCGGGGGGACGTGAGCAGTTCTTC. This sequence joins TRBV7-2 and TRBJ2-1; 15 nucleotides match TRBD2. The CDR3 is 15 residues long. After removal of 5 bases from V and 9 bases from J, the junction contained 5 bases not matched to a gene. The germline V gene has CDR1 SGHTA and CDR2 FQGNSA. The complete variable domain, with remaining parts taken from reference TRBV7-2 and TRBJ2-1, reads GAGVSQSPSNKVTEKGKDVELRCDPISGHTALYWYRQSLGQGLEFLIYFQGNSAPDKSGLPSDRFSAERTGGSVSTLTIQRTQQEDSAVYLCASSLGLAGGREQFFGPGTRLTVL.

V is TRBV9 and J is TRBJ2-5, with TRBD1 matching 8 bases. Germline V CDR1 and CDR2: SGDLS, YYNGEE. The CDR3 has 14 residues. Germline trimming cut 1 base from V and 1 base from J; bases unmatched to any gene: 0. CDR3 in amino acids: CASSVQGAQETQYF. The DNA of the CDR3 is TGTGCCAGCAGCGTACAGGGGGCCCAAGAGACCCAGTACTTC. The full variable domain, rest sourced from reference TRBV9 and TRBJ2-5, is DSGVTQTPKHLITATGQRVTLRCSPRSGDLSVYWYQQSLDQGLQFLIQYYNGEERAKGNILERFSAQQFPDLHSELNLSSLELGDSALYFCASSVQGAQETQYFGPGTRLLVL.

This chain connects TRBV12-3 or TRBV12-4 to TRBJ2-7, with no clear D. V was pared by 3 bases and J by 7 bases, with 10 bases between. This CDR3 has 12 amino acids. CDR3 bases: TGTGCCAGCAGTTTGTCCGGTTCGGAGCAGTACTTC. Residues: CASSLSGSEQYF.

The chain joins TRBV4-1 to TRBJ1-5, with D perhaps matching TRBD1 (6 bases). The V end lost 2 bases, the J end lost 0 bases, and 8 bases lay between the germline ends. In germline, CDR1 is MGHRA, CDR2 YSYEKL. The CDR3 covers 15 residues. The CDR3 is CASSQWDNSNQPQHF. Written as DNA, the CDR3 is TGCGCCAGCAGCCAATGGGACAATAGCAATCAGCCCCAGCATTTT.